The clone carrying this T cell receptor (beta chain) was detected ten times or more. Antigen unknown. Template switching by 5'RACE produced TCR cDNA, adding a universal primer site and UMIs. TCRdb reprocessed the 5' RACE reads with MiXCR, giving one entry per CDR3 protein. The sample records approximately 120,000 distinct CDR3 sequences, more than 6% being singletons. The germline V gene encodes CDR1 SGHRS and CDR2 YFSETQ. This CDR3 has 14 amino acids. Trimming cost V 0 bases and J 4 bases, with 10 bases left between them. This sample is part of a study of T cells after yellow fever vaccination. Study-wide points: Most primary-vaccination clones reappeared after the booster (approximately 95% CD4, more than 70% CD8).

The clonotype originates from a man between 18 and 29 years old who received the YFV17D yellow fever vaccine. The sequencing here drew on CD4+ T cells sorted from PBMCs, taken 10 to 11 days after the first yellow fever vaccination. The V gene is TRBV5-1, the J gene TRBJ2-5; D may be TRBD1 (6 bases). As DNA, the CDR3 is TGCGCCAGCAGCTTGGGTAGGGGGATAGAGACCCAGTACTTC. Translated, it gives CASSLGRGIETQYF.